Listed below are T cell receptor beta chains from one sample, sequenced in a study of cytomegalovirus exposure and HLA in healthy donors. The method was immunoSEQ multiplex PCR; TCRdb's version includes in-frame clones alone and lacks a portion of them. This sample has under 200,000 clones, with around 77% found just once. The specimen was PBMCs. The receptors come from a woman younger than 45 in good health and CMV-seropositive. Both conserved end residues are part of each CDR3. The D gene is left open where the match is weak. Expanded clones are given a class, and other clones once, few, many or no size at all.

D gene: -
J gene: TRBJ1-1
clone size: -
V gene: TRBV7-9
CDR3 protein: CASSSNPGQEAFF
CDR3 DNA: TGTGCCAGCAGCTCTAACCCAGGACAGGAAGCTTTCTTT

D gene: -
J gene: TRBJ2-7
clone size: -
V gene: TRBV6-6
CDR3 protein: CASSYTIGSPSYEQYF
CDR3 DNA: TGTGCCAGCAGTTACACTATCGGGAGTCCTTCCTACGAGCAGTACTTC

D gene: -
J gene: TRBJ1-1
clone size: -
V gene: TRBV18
CDR3 protein: CASSPYSRPDTEAFF
CDR3 DNA: TGTGCCAGCTCACCATATTCCAGGCCGGACACTGAAGCTTTCTTT

D gene: TRBD1
J gene: TRBJ2-5
clone size: -
V gene: TRBV7-2
CDR3 protein: CASSPGQEETQYF
CDR3 DNA: TGTGCCAGCAGCCCCGGACAGGAAGAGACCCAGTACTTC

D gene: -
J gene: TRBJ2-7
clone size: -
V gene: TRBV2
CDR3 protein: CASSGGRGYEQYF
CDR3 DNA: TGTGCCAGCAGTGGGGGCAGGGGCTACGAGCAGTACTTC

D gene: -
J gene: TRBJ2-5
clone size: -
V gene: TRBV18
CDR3 protein: CASSPLKAEEETQYF
CDR3 DNA: TGTGCCAGCTCACCATTGAAGGCCGAGGAAGAGACCCAGTACTTC

D gene: -
J gene: TRBJ1-2
clone size: -
V gene: TRBV4-3
CDR3 protein: CASSQDGSYGYTF
CDR3 DNA: TGCGCCAGCAGCCAAGATGGGAGCTATGGCTACACCTTC

D gene: -
J gene: TRBJ1-1
clone size: -
V gene: TRBV5-8
CDR3 protein: CASSLVWTPGPGGAEAFF
CDR3 DNA: TGTGCCAGCAGCCTCGTATGGACCCCGGGCCCCGGCGGGGCTGAAGCTTTCTTT

D gene: -
J gene: TRBJ2-3
clone size: -
V gene: TRBV27
CDR3 protein: CASSPTPSADTQYF
CDR3 DNA: TGTGCCAGCAGCCCGACTCCATCAGCAGATACGCAGTATTTT

D gene: -
J gene: TRBJ2-3
clone size: -
V gene: TRBV5-6
CDR3 protein: CASSSEDKRTDTQYF
CDR3 DNA: TGTGCCAGCAGCTCTGAGGACAAACGCACAGATACGCAGTATTTT

D gene: TRBD1
J gene: TRBJ1-2
clone size: -
V gene: TRBV6-1
CDR3 protein: CASSHDREWGYTF
CDR3 DNA: TGTGCCAGCAGTCACGACAGGGAATGGGGCTACACCTTC

D gene: TRBD2
J gene: TRBJ2-7
clone size: -
V gene: TRBV5-4
CDR3 protein: CASSPEVAGVSEQYF
CDR3 DNA: TGTGCCAGCAGCCCGGAGGTGGCGGGAGTCTCCGAGCAGTACTTC

D gene: -
J gene: TRBJ1-2
clone size: -
V gene: TRBV2
CDR3 protein: CASSSGTNYGYTF
CDR3 DNA: TGTGCCAGCAGCTCCGGGACAAATTATGGCTACACCTTC

D gene: TRBD1
J gene: TRBJ2-5
clone size: -
V gene: TRBV27
CDR3 protein: CASSPYRGNQETQYF
CDR3 DNA: TGTGCCAGCAGCCCTTACAGGGGAAACCAAGAGACCCAGTACTTC

D gene: -
J gene: TRBJ1-1
clone size: -
V gene: TRBV7-2
CDR3 protein: CASSLGPDTEAFF
CDR3 DNA: TGTGCCAGCAGCTTAGGTCCGGACACTGAAGCTTTCTTT

D gene: TRBD1
J gene: TRBJ1-4
clone size: -
V gene: TRBV6-6
CDR3 protein: CASIKDRGYEKLFF
CDR3 DNA: TGTGCCAGCATTAAGGACAGGGGGTATGAAAAACTGTTTTTT

D gene: -
J gene: TRBJ2-3
clone size: -
V gene: TRBV6-4
CDR3 protein: CASGGASTDTQYF
CDR3 DNA: TGTGCCAGCGGGGGGGCTAGCACAGATACGCAGTATTTT

D gene: -
J gene: TRBJ1-2
clone size: -
V gene: TRBV6-5
CDR3 protein: CASSSAFRGHYGYTF
CDR3 DNA: TGTGCCAGCAGTTCTGCGTTCAGGGGACACTATGGCTACACCTTC

D gene: -
J gene: TRBJ1-2
clone size: -
V gene: TRBV6-5
CDR3 protein: CASSYTEPGYGYTF
CDR3 DNA: TGTGCCAGCAGTTACACAGAGCCTGGGTATGGCTACACCTTC

D gene: TRBD1
J gene: TRBJ1-2
clone size: -
V gene: TRBV25-1
CDR3 protein: CASSTGAYGYTF
CDR3 DNA: TGTGCCAGCAGTACAGGGGCCTATGGCTACACCTTC

D gene: TRBD2
J gene: TRBJ2-3
clone size: -
V gene: TRBV27
CDR3 protein: CASSSLSGASTDTQYF
CDR3 DNA: TGTGCCAGCAGTTCCCTTAGCGGGGCGAGCACAGATACGCAGTATTTT

D gene: -
J gene: TRBJ1-2
clone size: -
V gene: TRBV28
CDR3 protein: CASKRRQSYGYTF
CDR3 DNA: TGTGCCAGCAAAAGGAGACAGAGCTATGGCTACACCTTC

D gene: TRBD1
J gene: TRBJ2-3
clone size: -
V gene: TRBV2
CDR3 protein: CASSEAGTGSNTDTQYF
CDR3 DNA: TGTGCCAGCAGTGAAGCGGGGACAGGGTCAAACACAGATACGCAGTATTTT

D gene: TRBD2
J gene: TRBJ2-3
clone size: few
V gene: TRBV2
CDR3 protein: CASSGLAGTDTQYF
CDR3 DNA: TGTGCCAGCAGCGGGCTAGCGGGAACAGATACGCAGTATTTT

D gene: -
J gene: TRBJ1-1
clone size: -
V gene: TRBV27
CDR3 protein: CASSLSVGGDTEAFF
CDR3 DNA: TGTGCCAGCAGTTTATCGGTCGGGGGGGACACTGAAGCTTTCTTT

D gene: TRBD1
J gene: TRBJ1-2
clone size: few
V gene: TRBV6-1
CDR3 protein: CASSEGTGGAGYTF
CDR3 DNA: TGTGCCAGCAGTGAGGGGACAGGGGGCGCCGGCTACACCTTC

D gene: -
J gene: TRBJ2-7
clone size: -
V gene: TRBV6-1
CDR3 protein: CASREGGRGIDEQYF
CDR3 DNA: TGTGCCAGCAGGGAAGGGGGGCGAGGGATCGACGAGCAGTACTTC

D gene: -
J gene: TRBJ2-1
clone size: few
V gene: TRBV4-1
CDR3 protein: CASSQGNSGEQFF
CDR3 DNA: TGCGCCAGCAGCCAGGGAAACAGCGGCGAGCAGTTCTTC

D gene: TRBD2
J gene: TRBJ2-5
clone size: -
V gene: TRBV29-1
CDR3 protein: CSVASAGGKQETQYF
CDR3 DNA: TGCAGCGTTGCATCTGCGGGGGGCAAACAAGAGACCCAGTACTTC

D gene: -
J gene: TRBJ1-1
clone size: -
V gene: TRBV7-8
CDR3 protein: CASSWGRRGGRTEAFF
CDR3 DNA: TGTGCCAGCAGCTGGGGTCGGAGGGGAGGACGCACTGAAGCTTTCTTT

D gene: -
J gene: TRBJ2-7
clone size: once
V gene: TRBV6-5
CDR3 protein: CASRLYITPSYEQYF
CDR3 DNA: TGTGCCAGCAGATTATACATAACCCCCTCCTACGAGCAGTACTTC

D gene: TRBD1
J gene: TRBJ2-3
clone size: once
V gene: TRBV5-4
CDR3 protein: CASSSGGTGSTDTQYF
CDR3 DNA: TGTGCCAGCAGTTCTGGGGGGACAGGCAGCACAGATACGCAGTATTTT

D gene: TRBD2
J gene: TRBJ2-5
clone size: -
V gene: TRBV7-8
CDR3 protein: CASSLGLGRGQETQYF
CDR3 DNA: TGTGCCAGCAGCTTAGGGTTAGGGAGGGGTCAAGAGACCCAGTACTTC

D gene: -
J gene: TRBJ1-2
clone size: -
V gene: TRBV15
CDR3 protein: CATSHLKGLYGYTF
CDR3 DNA: TGTGCCACCAGCCATCTGAAGGGGCTTTACGGCTACACCTTC

D gene: -
J gene: TRBJ2-2
clone size: -
V gene: TRBV9
CDR3 protein: CASSVVGTGELFF
CDR3 DNA: TGTGCCAGCAGCGTAGTCGGTACCGGGGAGCTGTTTTTT

D gene: -
J gene: TRBJ1-3
clone size: -
V gene: TRBV6-5
CDR3 protein: CASSLVDGSSGNTIYF
CDR3 DNA: TGTGCCAGCAGTTTAGTGGACGGGAGCTCTGGAAACACCATATATTTT

D gene: TRBD2
J gene: TRBJ2-7
clone size: -
V gene: TRBV2
CDR3 protein: CASSEGASGTYEQYF
CDR3 DNA: TGTGCCAGCAGCGAGGGGGCTAGCGGGACCTACGAGCAGTACTTC

D gene: TRBD1
J gene: TRBJ2-3
clone size: -
V gene: TRBV6-4
CDR3 protein: CASSDSDRTADTQYF
CDR3 DNA: TGTGCCAGCAGTGACTCGGACAGGACGGCAGATACGCAGTATTTT

D gene: -
J gene: TRBJ1-1
clone size: -
V gene: TRBV9
CDR3 protein: CASSVAGAGTEAFF
CDR3 DNA: TGTGCCAGCAGCGTAGCAGGGGCAGGTACTGAAGCTTTCTTT

D gene: -
J gene: TRBJ2-3
clone size: -
V gene: TRBV6-1
CDR3 protein: CASRELVSLDTQYF
CDR3 DNA: TGTGCCAGCAGGGAACTAGTTTCTCTGGATACGCAGTATTTT

D gene: -
J gene: TRBJ2-3
clone size: -
V gene: TRBV5-6
CDR3 protein: CASSLGRAVDTQYF
CDR3 DNA: TGTGCCAGCAGCTTGGGCAGGGCGGTTGATACGCAGTATTTT

D gene: -
J gene: TRBJ1-4
clone size: -
V gene: TRBV18
CDR3 protein: CASSPGHPQYEKLFF
CDR3 DNA: TGTGCCAGCTCACCGGGACACCCCCAATATGAAAAACTGTTTTTT

D gene: TRBD2
J gene: TRBJ2-1
clone size: -
V gene: TRBV7-8
CDR3 protein: CASSRRGTSGTIVSYNEQFF
CDR3 DNA: TGTGCCAGCAGCCGCAGGGGGACTAGCGGGACAATTGTCTCCTACAATGAGCAGTTCTTC

D gene: -
J gene: TRBJ1-2
clone size: -
V gene: TRBV19
CDR3 protein: CASSIFLSSGEGYTF
CDR3 DNA: TGTGCCAGTAGTATCTTTCTGTCGTCTGGTGAGGGCTACACCTTC

D gene: -
J gene: TRBJ1-5
clone size: -
V gene: TRBV18
CDR3 protein: CASSPSSTGPLSNQPQHF
CDR3 DNA: TGTGCCAGCTCACCAAGCTCCACAGGGCCGCTTAGCAATCAGCCCCAGCATTTT

D gene: TRBD1
J gene: TRBJ2-5
clone size: -
V gene: TRBV7-2
CDR3 protein: CASSLRQGAEGETQYF
CDR3 DNA: TGTGCCAGCAGCCTCCGACAGGGGGCAGAAGGAGAGACCCAGTACTTC

D gene: TRBD1
J gene: TRBJ1-1
clone size: -
V gene: TRBV7-9
CDR3 protein: CASSLPTGTANTEAFF
CDR3 DNA: TGTGCCAGCAGCCTACCTACCGGGACAGCAAACACTGAAGCTTTCTTT

D gene: -
J gene: TRBJ2-7
clone size: -
V gene: TRBV9
CDR3 protein: CASSPSGRGTYEQYF
CDR3 DNA: TGTGCCAGCAGCCCGTCGGGACGGGGGACCTACGAGCAGTACTTC

D gene: TRBD2
J gene: TRBJ2-7
clone size: -
V gene: TRBV7-2
CDR3 protein: CASSPVVGGTISEYF
CDR3 DNA: TGTGCCAGCAGCCCAGTTGTGGGGGGGACCATAAGTGAGTACTTC

D gene: -
J gene: TRBJ1-1
clone size: -
V gene: TRBV5-4
CDR3 protein: CASSLDGEGDTEAFF
CDR3 DNA: TGTGCCAGCAGCCTGGATGGTGAGGGGGACACTGAAGCTTTCTTT

D gene: -
J gene: TRBJ1-6
clone size: once
V gene: TRBV18
CDR3 protein: CASSPQGYRNSPLHF
CDR3 DNA: TGTGCCAGCTCACCACAAGGGTACAGGAATTCACCCCTCCACTTT